A selection of T cell receptor beta chains follows, all from one sample in a study of post-analysis software for immune sequencing data. TCRdb re-called the PCR reads with MiXCR, one entry per CDR3 protein. The sample has 750,000 to 950,000 distinct CDR3 sequences; 53% are singletons. The sequencing sample was made of blood. These receptor sequences come from a girl aged 10-17 years with multiple sclerosis. The CDR3 runs from the conserved cysteine through the conserved F or W. A D gene is named only where the DNA matches it firmly. Not every row has a clone size; where given, it reads once, few, many or a size class.

D | J | V | size | CDR3 | DNA
NA | TRBJ2-7 | TRBV29-1 | NA | CSVATLSRTYEQYF | TGCAGCGTTGCCACGCTAAGCAGGACCTACGAGCAGTACTTC
TRBD2 | TRBJ2-7 | TRBV15 | few | CATSRERAGGTYEQYF | TGTGCCACCAGCAGAGAAAGGGCGGGGGGCACCTACGAGCAGTACTTC
NA | TRBJ2-4 | TRBV6-6 | few | CASSVGDSLNIQYF | TGTGCCAGCTCAGTGGGGGATAGCCTAAACATTCAGTACTTC
TRBD2 | TRBJ2-5 | TRBV14 | once | CASSQAHGSSGRIQYF | TGTGCCAGCAGCCAAGCTCATGGGTCTAGCGGGAGGATCCAGTACTTC
TRBD2 | TRBJ2-5 | TRBV7-2 | NA | CASSLAPGGGLETQYF | TGTGCCAGCAGCTTAGCGCCGGGCGGGGGATTGGAGACCCAGTACTTC
NA | TRBJ2-6 | TRBV18 | NA | CASSPLRGGETTGANVLTF | TGTGCCAGCTCACCCCTACGCGGGGGCGAGACCACTGGGGCCAACGTCCTGACTTTC
TRBD1 | TRBJ1-5 | TRBV7-8 | NA | CASSLTGGLSNQPQHF | TGTGCCAGCAGCTTAACAGGGGGCCTAAGCAATCAGCCCCAGCATTTT
TRBD2 | TRBJ2-7 | TRBV6-1 | NA | CANRLAGGHYNEQYF | TGTGCCAATCGACTAGCGGGAGGCCACTACAATGAGCAGTACTTC
TRBD2 | TRBJ2-1 | TRBV29-1 | NA | CSGGLAYDEQFF | TGCAGCGGTGGACTAGCGTACGATGAGCAGTTCTTC
NA | TRBJ2-3 | TRBV24-1 | few | CATSDPAVSPTDTQYF | TGTGCCACCAGTGATCCAGCCGTAAGCCCCACAGATACGCAGTATTTT
TRBD2 | TRBJ2-1 | TRBV29-1 | few | CSVAPPSGRGGYNEQFF | TGCAGCGTTGCCCCTCCGAGCGGGAGAGGGGGATACAATGAGCAGTTCTTC
TRBD1 | TRBJ1-2 | TRBV27 | few | CASRLTGQGYGYTF | TGTGCCAGCCGATTGACGGGACAGGGCTATGGCTACACCTTC
NA | TRBJ2-1 | TRBV11-2 | few | CASRGIAYRKRIEQFF | TGTGCCAGCAGGGGGATAGCGTACCGAAAACGGATCGAGCAGTTCTTC
NA | TRBJ1-6 | TRBV18 | NA | CASLPTGEASPLHF | TGTGCCAGCTTACCAACGGGGGAGGCTTCACCCCTCCACTTT
NA | TRBJ1-2 | TRBV10-3 | NA | CAISFGPVYGYTF | TGTGCCATCAGTTTCGGACCGGTCTATGGCTACACCTTC
NA | TRBJ1-2 | TRBV5-1 | NA | CASSFGGDTNYGYTF | TGCGCCAGCAGCTTTGGCGGGGATACTAACTATGGCTACACCTTC
TRBD1 | TRBJ1-2 | TRBV7-9 | NA | CASSFHRDRPYGYTF | TGTGCCAGCAGCTTCCACCGGGACAGACCCTATGGCTACACCTTC
NA | TRBJ2-7 | TRBV20-1 | few | CSASPTETYEQYF | TGCAGTGCTAGCCCCACGGAGACCTACGAGCAGTACTTC
NA | TRBJ2-1 | TRBV18 | NA | CASSPLVSDEQFF | TGTGCCAGCTCACCACTAGTTAGCGATGAGCAGTTCTTC
NA | TRBJ2-5 | TRBV11-3 | NA | CASSLSVKETQYF | TGTGCCAGCAGCTTATCAGTAAAAGAGACCCAGTACTTC
NA | TRBJ1-5 | TRBV20-1 | NA | CSARAGSTSNQPQHF | TGCAGTGCTAGGGCCGGCTCGACTAGCAATCAGCCCCAGCATTTT
TRBD2 | TRBJ2-5 | TRBV7-2 | few | CASSDGTSQQETQYF | TGTGCCAGCAGCGATGGGACTAGCCAACAAGAGACCCAGTACTTC
NA | TRBJ2-3 | TRBV5-6 | NA | CASSSPGVDTQYF | TGTGCCAGCAGCTCCCCAGGGGTAGATACGCAGTATTTT
NA | TRBJ2-1 | TRBV4-2 | few | CASSQGIRPQPEQFF | TGTGCCAGCAGCCAAGGGATCAGGCCCCAGCCTGAGCAGTTCTTC
TRBD1 | TRBJ1-2 | TRBV27 | few | CASSLRTGGGGYTF | TGTGCCAGCAGTTTAAGGACAGGGGGCGGTGGCTACACCTTC
NA | TRBJ2-7 | TRBV15 | NA | CATKSNRGIYEQYF | TGTGCCACCAAGTCCAATCGGGGGATCTACGAGCAGTACTTC
TRBD2 | TRBJ2-1 | TRBV10-3 | few | CAITLAGGRRHNEQFF | TGTGCCATCACCCTAGCGGGAGGGCGTCGACACAATGAGCAGTTCTTC
TRBD2 | TRBJ2-1 | TRBV6-1 | NA | CASTKGASGSSYNEQFF | TGTGCCAGCACCAAAGGGGCTAGCGGGAGCTCCTACAATGAGCAGTTCTTC
TRBD2 | TRBJ2-3 | TRBV20-1 | NA | CSVPTSGDPTDTQYF | TGCAGTGTTCCGACTAGCGGAGACCCAACAGATACGCAGTATTTT
NA | TRBJ2-7 | TRBV7-9 | NA | CASSLAFGDSSYEQYF | TGTGCCAGCAGCTTAGCGTTCGGGGATAGCTCCTACGAGCAGTACTTC
NA | TRBJ2-3 | TRBV18 | NA | CASSPNRGSDTQYF | TGTGCCAGCTCACCAAACCGGGGTTCAGATACGCAGTATTTT
NA | TRBJ2-1 | TRBV20-1 | once | CSAPRTAVTYNEQFF | TGCAGTGCTCCCAGGACAGCAGTTACCTACAATGAGCAGTTCTTC
TRBD1 | TRBJ2-5 | TRBV20-1 | NA | CSARIGQGRGTQYF | TGCAGTGCTAGGATAGGACAGGGTCGAGGGACCCAGTACTTC
TRBD1 | TRBJ1-6 | TRBV4-1 | NA | CASSLPQGARGSPLHF | TGCGCCAGCAGCCTTCCTCAGGGGGCGCGGGGTTCACCCCTCCACTTT
TRBD2 | TRBJ2-3 | TRBV7-9 | NA | CASSLTSGGVTDTQYF | TGTGCCAGCAGCCTAACTAGCGGGGGAGTCACAGATACGCAGTATTTT